A selection of T cell receptor beta chains follows, all from one sample in a study of T cell repertoires in cytomegalovirus infection. TCRdb reprocessed the reads via MiXCR and lists one record per CDR3 protein. This table holds approximately 240,000 distinct CDR3 sequences, 10% to 15% found once. Sequencing used PBMCs. The receptors stem from a human donor in good health (CMV status not recorded). Some clones in this sample may be carry-over from other donors' samples. Each CDR3 is given with its conserved first and last residue. D genes are given only for firm matches. Size is omitted from some rows. Given values are once, few, many or a class for expanded clones.

D	length	V	J	size	DNA	CDR3
.	16	TRBV7-8	TRBJ1-5	.	TGTGCCAGCAGCTTAGGACCAGCAGGGAGCGATCAGCCCCAGCATTTT	CASSLGPAGSDQPQHF
.	14	TRBV12-3/TRBV12-4	TRBJ1-2	many	TGTGCCAGCAGTCACAGGGCCATACACTATGGCTACACCTTC	CASSHRAIHYGYTF
.	15	TRBV3-1	TRBJ1-1	.	TGTGCCAGCAGCCAAGATTTGTCACAGGGAACTGAAGCTTTCTTT	CASSQDLSQGTEAFF
.	13	TRBV6-4	TRBJ1-1	.	TGTGCCAGCAGCACAGAGCCGGGAACTGAAGCTTTCTTT	CASSTEPGTEAFF
.	16	TRBV7-9	TRBJ2-3	many	TGTGCCAGCAGCAGCCCCGGACTGCAAAGCACAGATACGCAGTATTTT	CASSSPGLQSTDTQYF
TRBD1	17	TRBV7-2	TRBJ1-1	many	TGTGCCAGCAGCTTAGTAACACAGGGGATCGGCGGCACTGAAGCTTTCTTT	CASSLVTQGIGGTEAFF
.	14	TRBV7-2	TRBJ2-3	many	TGTGCCAGCAGCTTGAATGAAGCGCCAGATACGCAGTATTTT	CASSLNEAPDTQYF
.	14	TRBV3-1	TRBJ1-5	.	TGTGCCAGCAGCCACCAGGGCAGAGCTCAGCCCCAGCATTTT	CASSHQGRAQPQHF
.	12	TRBV7-2	TRBJ2-5	many	TGTGCCAGCAGCCCCCTAAGGGGGGCCCAGTACTTC	CASSPLRGAQYF
TRBD1	16	TRBV6-2/TRBV6-3	TRBJ2-2	.	TGTGCCAGCATCGCATCCGGGACAGGGCTCACCGGGGAGCTGTTTTTT	CASIASGTGLTGELFF
.	12	TRBV15	TRBJ1-2	.	TGTGCCACCAGCAGAGATGTAGGTAGCTACACCTTC	CATSRDVGSYTF
.	12	TRBV20-1	TRBJ2-7	.	TGCAGTGCTTCGGGCCCCGCCTACGAGCAGTACTTC	CSASGPAYEQYF
.	17	TRBV28	TRBJ2-4	.	TGTGCCAGCAGTTTAATTGAGGCGGGCGTAGCCAAAAACATTCAGTACTTC	CASSLIEAGVAKNIQYF
TRBD1	14	TRBV7-9	TRBJ2-7	many	TGTGCCAGCGGTAGAGGGACAGGGGGTGGCGAGCAGTACTTC	CASGRGTGGGEQYF
.	15	TRBV19	TRBJ2-2	many	TGTGCCAGTAGTATGCAACAGGGAAGTACCGGGGAGCTGTTTTTT	CASSMQQGSTGELFF
TRBD1	19	TRBV6-5	TRBJ1-1	many	TGTGCCAGCAGTTACTCTGGGGGACAGGTACGAAAAAAGAACACTGAAGCTTTCTTT	CASSYSGGQVRKKNTEAFF
.	14	TRBV7-2	TRBJ1-5	many	TGTGCCAGCAGCCAAGACCAGGACGTAGGGCCCCAGCATTTT	CASSQDQDVGPQHF
.	15	TRBV4-1	TRBJ1-5	many	TGCGCCAGCAGCCAAGTATTGGGGTTCAATCAGCCCCAGCATTTT	CASSQVLGFNQPQHF
.	15	TRBV7-2	TRBJ1-5	many	TGTGCCAGCAGCTTAGACAGCGGAGGGAATCAGCCCCAGCATTTT	CASSLDSGGNQPQHF
TRBD1	15	TRBV7-6	TRBJ1-6	many	TGTGCCAGCAGCCTAAAGACAGGGGGCGGTTCACCCCTCCACTTT	CASSLKTGGGSPLHF
TRBD1	15	TRBV7-2	TRBJ1-6	many	TGTGCCAGCAGCCGTGACAGGGGGCAAAATTCACCCCTCCACTTT	CASSRDRGQNSPLHF
TRBD2	12	TRBV9	TRBJ2-2	.	TGTGCCAGCGGGGGGGGAGCCGGGGAGCTGTTTTTT	CASGGGAGELFF
TRBD2	13	TRBV12-3/TRBV12-4	TRBJ2-5	many	TGTGCCAGCAGTACTAGCGGCCAAGAGACCCAGTACTTC	CASSTSGQETQYF
TRBD1	15	TRBV20-1	TRBJ2-2	.	TGCAGTGCTAGTACCGGGACAGGGGGCACCGGGGAGCTGTTTTTT	CSASTGTGGTGELFF
TRBD1	14	TRBV5-1	TRBJ1-2	many	TGCGCCAGCAGCGCCGGGACAGCTAACTATGGCTACACCTTC	CASSAGTANYGYTF
.	15	TRBV5-1	TRBJ2-5	few	TGCGCCAGCAGCTTGGGAGAAAAGTCCCAAGAGACCCAGTACTTC	CASSLGEKSQETQYF
.	15	TRBV5-5	TRBJ1-6	.	TGTGCCAGCAGCTTAGTGAGCTCCTATAATTCACCCCTCCACTTT	CASSLVSSYNSPLHF
.	13	TRBV28	TRBJ2-7	many	TGTGCCAGCTTGTCCCACGGAAACTACGAGCAGTACTTC	CASLSHGNYEQYF
.	14	TRBV12-3/TRBV12-4	TRBJ1-5	.	TGTGCCAGCAGTTTAGCAGGGCGCAATCAGCCCCAGCATTTT	CASSLAGRNQPQHF
.	14	TRBV7-2	TRBJ2-6	many	TGTGCCAGCAGCTTAGGGTTTGGGGCCAACGTCCTGACTTTC	CASSLGFGANVLTF
.	15	TRBV28	TRBJ2-2	.	TGTGCCGGAGGGGGGGACACCTTCAACACCGGGGAGCTGTTTTTT	CAGGGDTFNTGELFF
.	13	TRBV27	TRBJ2-1	.	TGTGCCAGCAGCATTGCCCAGAACAATGAGCAGTTCTTC	CASSIAQNNEQFF
TRBD2	17	TRBV20-1	TRBJ2-7	many	TGCAGTGCTAGAGGGCCCCAAGGAGGCGGGAGGGCCGGGGAGCAGTACTTC	CSARGPQGGGRAGEQYF
TRBD2	13	TRBV12-3/TRBV12-4	TRBJ2-7	many	TGTGCCAGCAGTGGTAGCGGGATAGGAGAGCAGTACTTC	CASSGSGIGEQYF
.	16	TRBV12-5	TRBJ2-6	.	TGTGCTAGTGGTTTGGACTCCCTCTCTGGGGCCAACGTCCTGACTTTC	CASGLDSLSGANVLTF
.	12	TRBV4-2	TRBJ2-7	.	TGTGCCAGCAGCCAAGGGGGTCAACAGCAGTACTTC	CASSQGGQQQYF
TRBD2	14	TRBV29-1	TRBJ2-1	.	TGCAGCGTGAGTCTAGCGGGAGCCCACAATGAGCAGTTCTTC	CSVSLAGAHNEQFF
.	13	TRBV7-2	TRBJ1-5	many	TGTGCCAGCAGCCCCGGATTGGGGCAGCCCCAGCATTTT	CASSPGLGQPQHF
.	12	TRBV29-1	TRBJ2-1	few	TGCAGCGCCGGGACACCTTACAATGAGCAGTTCTTC	CSAGTPYNEQFF
.	12	TRBV29-1	TRBJ2-5	few	TGCAGCGTTGCCCAGGGGCAAGAGACCCAGTACTTC	CSVAQGQETQYF
TRBD1	15	TRBV14	TRBJ1-1	few	TGTGCCAGCAGCCAAGAGAAGACTCCGACAGGGACTGCTTTCTTT	CASSQEKTPTGTAFF
.	14	TRBV11-2	TRBJ2-5	many	TGTGCCAGCAGCTTTAGACAGCCCCAAGAGACCCAGTACTTC	CASSFRQPQETQYF
.	15	TRBV6-1	TRBJ2-7	many	TGTGCCAGCAGTCCGTTGGACAGTAATCCCTACGAGCAGTACTTC	CASSPLDSNPYEQYF
TRBD1	13	TRBV29-1	TRBJ2-5	.	TGCAGCGTGAGCACAGGGGGCAGCGAGACCCAGTACTTC	CSVSTGGSETQYF
TRBD1	15	TRBV6-2/TRBV6-3	TRBJ2-7	many	TGTGCCAGCAGTTACTCGGAGAGGGGGCCCTACGAGCAGTACTTC	CASSYSERGPYEQYF
TRBD1	15	TRBV7-2	TRBJ1-5	many	TGTGCCAGCAGCTTAAAGGGGGCGAGCAATCAGCCCCAGCATTTT	CASSLKGASNQPQHF
.	13	TRBV30	TRBJ2-7	.	TGTGCCTGGAGGGGGACACCCCTCATCGAGCAGTACTTC	CAWRGTPLIEQYF
.	14	TRBV7-8	TRBJ1-1	many	TGTGCCAGCAGACCTCCGGGGGGTTACACTGAAGCTTTCTTT	CASRPPGGYTEAFF